The sequence of this T cell receptor beta chain was determined in a study of blood T cell repertoires in COVID-19. For the study at large: The origin of the acute and convalescent COVID-19 samples was the United States, Italy and Spain. PBMCs, B-cell-depleted T cells, or T cells were the source of the cDNA or gDNA that made up the material.

Trimming pared 5 bases from V and 8 bases from J, leaving 15 bases between. Germline V CDR1 and CDR2: MNHEY, SVGAGI. CDR3 length: 13 amino acids. Per the original data handling: The assay estimated nucleated cells by amplifying reference gene primers. This table comes from immunoSEQ multiplex PCR, and its TCRdb copy is limited to in-frame clones, with some not included. Clone size and V and J calls were adopted from that table, with D and trimming inferred from the DNA. The sample holds about 56,000 clones, around 89% seen once. The source material was peripheral blood. The V call is TRBV6-5, the J call TRBJ1-1; D perhaps matches TRBD1 (5 bases). This TCR came from a human donor in a cohort sampled during active COVID-19. The CDR3 loop is CASSPSTALEAFF. DNA for the CDR3: TGTGCCAGCAGTCCTTCGACAGCACTAGAAGCTTTCTTT.